This TCR beta chain was obtained from a study of regulatory dendritic cells for organ transplantation. This table comes from immunoSEQ multiplex PCR, and its TCRdb copy is limited to in-frame clones, with some not included. The sample lists 25,000 to 30,000 clones; over 75% were seen once. The CDR3 length is 20 residues. The V and J ends lost 0 bases and 7 bases, in that order; junction bases with no gene match: 17. Germline loops: CDR1 MGHRA, CDR2 YSYEKL. The sequence came from a human donor in good health. Source material: memory CD4+ T cells from blood. Subset described: CD45RO+ memory T cells. V usage is TRBV4-1 and J usage is TRBJ2-1; 11 nucleotides line up with TRBD2. The CDR3 region has the DNA TGCGCCAGCAGCCAAGACAGGGGGGTTAGTAGCGGGAGGGCCCAAAATGAGCAGTTCTTC. Its protein product is CASSQDRGVSSGRAQNEQFF.